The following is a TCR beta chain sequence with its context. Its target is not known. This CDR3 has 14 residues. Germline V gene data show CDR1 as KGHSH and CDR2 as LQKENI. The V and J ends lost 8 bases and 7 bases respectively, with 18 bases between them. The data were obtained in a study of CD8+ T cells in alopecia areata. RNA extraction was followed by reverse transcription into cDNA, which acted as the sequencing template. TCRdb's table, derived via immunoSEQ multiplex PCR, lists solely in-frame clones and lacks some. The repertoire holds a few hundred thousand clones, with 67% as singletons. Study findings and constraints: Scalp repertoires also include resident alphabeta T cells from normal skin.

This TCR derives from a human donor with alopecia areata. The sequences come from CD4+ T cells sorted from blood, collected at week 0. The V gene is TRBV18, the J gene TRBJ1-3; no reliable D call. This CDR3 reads CASPIQSMGNTIYF. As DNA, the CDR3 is TGTGCCAGCCCTATCCAGTCAATGGGGAACACCATATATTTT.